The clone carrying this TCR beta chain was detected a few times. Germline V gene lookup returns CDR1 LGHDT and CDR2 YNNKEL (reference sequence). V was clipped by 0 bases and J by 7 bases, with 10 bases between them. This CDR3 has 14 residues. The template for TCR beta VDJ and CDR3 sequence profiling was genomic DNA. Each CDR3 protein gets one entry after TCRdb re-called the reads with MiXCR. The table shows 100,000 to 150,000 distinct CDR3 sequences, with more than 35% occurring only once. These data come from a study of CD8+CD57+ T cells in acquired aplastic anemia. The sequencing input was sorted CD4+, CD8+, or CD8+CD57+ T cells (not recorded which) from PBMCs. The rearrangement joins TRBV3-1 to TRBJ1-5; D remains unclear. The sequence came from a human donor in good health, serving as a control. The CDR3 nucleotides read TGTGCCAGCAGCCAAGATAGAGGGCGGCAGCCCCAGCATTTT. The encoded protein is CASSQDRGRQPQHF. The full variable domain, rest sourced from reference TRBV3-1 and TRBJ1-5, is DTAVSQTPKYLVTQMGNDKSIKCEQNLGHDTMYWYKQDSKKFLKIMFSYNNKELIINETVPNRFSPKSPDKAHLNLHINSLELGDSAVYFCASSQDRGRQPQHFGDGTRLSIL.